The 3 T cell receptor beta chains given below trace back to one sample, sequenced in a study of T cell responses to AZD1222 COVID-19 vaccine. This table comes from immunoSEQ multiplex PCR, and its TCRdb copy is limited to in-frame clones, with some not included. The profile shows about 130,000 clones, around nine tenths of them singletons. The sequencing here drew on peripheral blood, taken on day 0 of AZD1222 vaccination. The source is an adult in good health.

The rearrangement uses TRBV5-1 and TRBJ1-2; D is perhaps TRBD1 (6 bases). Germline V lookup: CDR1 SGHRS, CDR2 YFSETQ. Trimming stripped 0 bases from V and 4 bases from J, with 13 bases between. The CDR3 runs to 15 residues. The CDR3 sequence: CASSLETGGGYGYTF. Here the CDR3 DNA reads TGCGCCAGCAGCTTGGAGACGGGAGGGGGCTATGGCTACACCTTC.

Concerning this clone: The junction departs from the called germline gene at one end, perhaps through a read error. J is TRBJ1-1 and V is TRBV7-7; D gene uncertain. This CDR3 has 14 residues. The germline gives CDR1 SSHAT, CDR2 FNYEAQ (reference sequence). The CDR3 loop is CASSPNGVNTEAFF. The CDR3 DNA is TGTGCTAGCAGCCCCAACGGGGTAAACACTGAAGCTTTCTTT.

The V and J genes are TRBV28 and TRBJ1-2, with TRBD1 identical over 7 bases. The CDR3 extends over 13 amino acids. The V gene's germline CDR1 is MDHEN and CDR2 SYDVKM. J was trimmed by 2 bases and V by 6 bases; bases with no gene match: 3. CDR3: CASSLGQNYGYTF. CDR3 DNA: TGTGCCAGCAGCCTGGGACAGAACTATGGCTACACCTTC.